Each of the 5 T cell receptor beta chains below was sequenced from the same sample in a study of cytomegalovirus exposure and HLA in healthy donors. PCR primers comprised 60 Vbeta and 13 Jbeta primers. Some clones are missing from TCRdb's copy, which holds only in-frame ones; the method was immunoSEQ multiplex PCR. In the table there are 110,000 to 150,000 clones, 75% to 80% of which are singletons. Sample: PBMCs. The receptors were gathered from a woman between 25 and 40 years old in good health and CMV-seronegative.

This clone was observed a handful of times. The V and J genes are TRBV6-6 and TRBJ1-1, with D perhaps matching TRBD1 (6 bases). CDR3 length: 11 amino acids. CDR1 is MNHNY, CDR2 SVGAGI, per germline (reference sequence). V was clipped by 6 bases and J by 11 bases, with 13 bases between them. The CDR3 is CASSHRVGAFF. The CDR3 DNA is TGTGCCAGCAGCCACAGGGTAGGGGCTTTCTTT.

V and J are TRBV6-1 and TRBJ2-7; 7 nucleotides match TRBD1. Unmatched junction bases numbered 12, after V lost 2 bases and J lost 2 bases. This CDR3 region has 17 residues. Germline CDR1 reads MNHNS; CDR2 reads SASEGT. The CDR3 coding sequence is TGTGCCAGCAGTGAATCTGGGACAGCTATAATACCCTACGAGCAGTACTTC. This gives the protein CASSESGTAIIPYEQYF.

The V call is TRBV7-8, the J call TRBJ2-2; 8 bases align to TRBD2. The junction had 5 bases not matched to a gene; V was cut back by 1 base and J by 1 base. The germline V gene has CDR1 SGHVS and CDR2 FQNEAQ. The CDR3 is 17 amino acids. CDR3 in amino acids: CASSLEYLAGNTGELFF. In nucleotides, the CDR3 is TGTGCCAGCAGCTTAGAGTACCTAGCGGGGAACACCGGGGAGCTGTTTTTT.

The genes are TRBV9 and TRBJ1-1, with unresolved D. This CDR3 comprises 13 residues. V lost 4 bases, J lost 5 bases, and 12 bases lay in between. Germline-derived CDR1 and CDR2 are SGDLS and YYNGEE. Here the CDR3 reads CASSSEGWTEAFF. In DNA, the CDR3 is TGTGCCAGCAGCTCGGAGGGATGGACTGAAGCTTTCTTT.

The genes are TRBV12-5 and TRBJ1-6; perhaps TRBD1 as D (6 bases). The CDR3 totals 13 residues. V lost 5 bases to trimming and J lost 6 bases, with 8 bases between them. From germline, CDR1 is LGHNT and CDR2 FRNRAP. For the CDR3, the DNA is TGTGCTAGTGGTGCACAGGGTAATTCACCCCTCCACTTT. This translates into CASGAQGNSPLHF.